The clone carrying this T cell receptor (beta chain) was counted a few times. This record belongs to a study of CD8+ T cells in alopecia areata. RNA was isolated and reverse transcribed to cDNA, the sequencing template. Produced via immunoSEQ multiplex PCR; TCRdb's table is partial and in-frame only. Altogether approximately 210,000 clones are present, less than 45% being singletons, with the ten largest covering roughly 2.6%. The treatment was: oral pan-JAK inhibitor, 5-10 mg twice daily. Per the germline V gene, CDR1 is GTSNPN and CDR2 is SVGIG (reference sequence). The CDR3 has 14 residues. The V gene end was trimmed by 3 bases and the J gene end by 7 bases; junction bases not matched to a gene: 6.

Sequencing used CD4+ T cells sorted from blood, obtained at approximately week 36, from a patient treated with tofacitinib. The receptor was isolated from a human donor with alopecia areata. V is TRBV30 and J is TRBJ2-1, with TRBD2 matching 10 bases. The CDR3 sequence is CAWRGPSGSNEQFF. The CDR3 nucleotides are TGTGCCTGGAGGGGGCCTAGCGGGAGTAATGAGCAGTTCTTC.